This T cell receptor (beta chain) was observed in a study of shared clonotypes between healthy human individuals. At the level of the study: In total, the donors were two women and a few men aged 18 to 49.

Looked up from germline, CDR1 is MDHEN and CDR2 is SYDVKM. With 1 base removed from V and 3 bases from J, the gap between germline ends came to 16 bases. This CDR3 region has 16 residues. Those who donated, Caucasian adults without exception, all lived in Nashville, Tennessee. A deep-level run was used for the assay. Once extracted for a subset, genomic DNA was divided evenly among several immunoSEQ plates. Assay used: immunoSEQ multiplex PCR; TCRdb lists only in-frame clones, some missing. Of 450,000 to 650,000 clones listed, roughly four fifths are singletons. The chain carries TRBV28 and TRBJ2-7; weak D call: TRBD1 (6 bases). What was sequenced was PBMCs. The receptor comes from a woman between 40 and 55 years old in good health. Some clones in this sample may be carry-over from other donors' samples. The CDR3, as DNA: TGTGCCAGCAGTTTATTGGGGGACACCTCTTACTACGAGCAGTACTTC. Translating it yields CASSLLGDTSYYEQYF.